This TCR beta chain was retrieved from a study of cytomegalovirus exposure and HLA in healthy donors. Notes on the study in general: A later analysis appeared to link common viral pathogens to several of the most significant clusters. The study listed roughly 160 cytomegalovirus-associated TCR beta chains.

Germline V gives CDR1 GTSNPN, CDR2 SVGIG (reference sequence). CDR3 length equals 15 residues. Trimming cost V 4 bases and J 6 bases; bases outside gene matches: 8. On this clone itself: Its antigen is unidentified.

PCR amplification relied on 60 Vbeta primers (plus 13 Jbeta primers). Here immunoSEQ multiplex PCR was the method, and the copy in TCRdb shows in-frame clones only, minus some. The repertoire holds more than 75,000 clones, around 79% seen once, with 2% to 3% in the top ten. The chain couples TRBV30 to TRBJ2-2; 10 bases map to TRBD1. Material: PBMCs. The TCR sequence derives from a man between 25 and 39 years old in good health and CMV-seronegative. The CDR3 protein is CAWTTGGKGSGELFF. CDR3 in DNA: TGTGCCTGGACGACAGGGGGCAAGGGATCCGGGGAGCTGTTTTTT.